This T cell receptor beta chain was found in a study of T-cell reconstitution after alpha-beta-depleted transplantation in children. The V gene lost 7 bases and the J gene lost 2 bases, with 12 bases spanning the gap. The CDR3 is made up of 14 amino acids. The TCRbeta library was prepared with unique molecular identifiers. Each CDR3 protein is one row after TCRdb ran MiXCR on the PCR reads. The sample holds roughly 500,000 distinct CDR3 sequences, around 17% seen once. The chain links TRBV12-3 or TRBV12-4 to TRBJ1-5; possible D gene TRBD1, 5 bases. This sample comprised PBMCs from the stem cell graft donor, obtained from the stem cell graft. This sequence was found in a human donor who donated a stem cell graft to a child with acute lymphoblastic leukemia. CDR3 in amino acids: CASKWQGGNQPQHF. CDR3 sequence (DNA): TGTGCCAGCAAGTGGCAAGGGGGCAATCAGCCCCAGCATTTT.